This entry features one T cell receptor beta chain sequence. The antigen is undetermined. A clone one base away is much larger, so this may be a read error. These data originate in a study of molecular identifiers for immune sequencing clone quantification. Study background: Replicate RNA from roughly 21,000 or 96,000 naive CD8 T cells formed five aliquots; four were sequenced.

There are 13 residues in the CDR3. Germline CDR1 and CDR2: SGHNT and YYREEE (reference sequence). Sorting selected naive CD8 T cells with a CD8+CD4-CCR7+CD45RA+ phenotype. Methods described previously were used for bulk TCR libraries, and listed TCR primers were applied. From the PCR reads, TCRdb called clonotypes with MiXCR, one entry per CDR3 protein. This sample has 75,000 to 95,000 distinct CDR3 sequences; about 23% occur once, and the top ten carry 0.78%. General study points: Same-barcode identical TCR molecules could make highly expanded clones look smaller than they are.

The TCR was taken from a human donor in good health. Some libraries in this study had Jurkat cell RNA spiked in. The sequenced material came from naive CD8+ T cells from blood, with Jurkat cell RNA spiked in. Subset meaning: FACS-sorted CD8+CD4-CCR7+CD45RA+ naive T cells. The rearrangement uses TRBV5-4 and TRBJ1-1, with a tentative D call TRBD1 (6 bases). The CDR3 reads CVSQEQGNTEAFF. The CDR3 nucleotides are TGTGTCAGCCAAGAACAGGGGAACACTGAAGCTTTCTTT.